This T cell receptor (beta chain) was sequenced in a study of T-cell memory formation after mild COVID-19. Turning to the study itself: There were largely donor-specific TCR clusters.

Between the trimmed V and J ends, which lost 6 bases and 5 bases, there was a span of 11 bases. The germline V gene encodes CDR1 SQVTM and CDR2 ANQGSEA. CDR3 size: 13 residues. TCRdb recomputed calls from the 5' RACE reads with MiXCR, one row per CDR3 protein. The table includes 380,000 or so distinct CDR3 sequences, 13% to 15% detected once. This clonotype turned up a few times. Its matching antigen is unknown. Whole-study findings and limits: Confirmation was lacking for SARS-CoV-2 specificity of second-wave clones that peaked on day 37.

Input material: PBMCs or a T cell subset sorted from them (not recorded which). The J gene is TRBJ1-6, the V gene TRBV29-1, with D perhaps matching TRBD1 (5 bases). This TCR came from a man aged 18 to 30 who had mild COVID-19 (a few samples of this study predate the infection). Cell type and time point are not known. The CDR3 region is CSVGTDDNSPLHF. As DNA, the CDR3 is TGCAGCGTAGGGACGGATGATAATTCACCCCTCCACTTT.